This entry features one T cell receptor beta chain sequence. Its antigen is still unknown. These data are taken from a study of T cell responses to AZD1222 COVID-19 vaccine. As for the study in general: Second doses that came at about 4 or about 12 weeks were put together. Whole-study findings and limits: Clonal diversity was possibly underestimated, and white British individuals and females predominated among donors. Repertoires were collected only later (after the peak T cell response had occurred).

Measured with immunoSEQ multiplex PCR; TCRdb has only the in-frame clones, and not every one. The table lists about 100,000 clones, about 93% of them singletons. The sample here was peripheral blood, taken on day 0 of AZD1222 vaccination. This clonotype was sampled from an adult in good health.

The CDR3 nucleotides read TGTGCCAGCTCACCCCCGGGGGTCCAAGAGACCCAGTACTTC. This gives the protein CASSPPGVQETQYF. The rearrangement links TRBV18 to TRBJ2-5; D is perhaps TRBD2 (6 bases). The CDR3 is 14 amino acids. Germline loops: CDR1 KGHSH, CDR2 LQKENI. V was clipped by 3 bases and J by 1 base, with 9 bases between them.